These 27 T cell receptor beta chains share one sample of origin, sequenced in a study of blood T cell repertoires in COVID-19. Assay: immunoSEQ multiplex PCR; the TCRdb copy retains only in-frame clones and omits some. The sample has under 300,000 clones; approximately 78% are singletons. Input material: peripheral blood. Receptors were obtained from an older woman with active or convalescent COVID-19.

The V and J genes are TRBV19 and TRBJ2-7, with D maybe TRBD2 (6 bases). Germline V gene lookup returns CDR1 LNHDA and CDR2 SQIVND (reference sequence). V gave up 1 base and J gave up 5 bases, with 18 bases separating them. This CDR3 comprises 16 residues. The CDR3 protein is CASSIGLARGINEQYF. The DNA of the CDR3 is TGTGCCAGTAGTATAGGCCTAGCTCGGGGGATCAACGAGCAGTACTTC.

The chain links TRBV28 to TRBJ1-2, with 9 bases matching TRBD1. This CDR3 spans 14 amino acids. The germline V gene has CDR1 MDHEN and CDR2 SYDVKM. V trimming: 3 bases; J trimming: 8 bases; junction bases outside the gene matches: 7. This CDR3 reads CASSFLDRGEGYTF. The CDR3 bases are TGTGCCAGCAGTTTCCTTGACAGGGGGGAAGGCTACACCTTC.

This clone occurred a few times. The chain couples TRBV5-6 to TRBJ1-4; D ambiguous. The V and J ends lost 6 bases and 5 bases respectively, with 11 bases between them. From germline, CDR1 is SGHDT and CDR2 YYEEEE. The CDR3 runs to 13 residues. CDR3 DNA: TGTGCCAGCAAAGTGGTCGGGAATGAAAAACTGTTTTTT. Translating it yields CASKVVGNEKLFF.

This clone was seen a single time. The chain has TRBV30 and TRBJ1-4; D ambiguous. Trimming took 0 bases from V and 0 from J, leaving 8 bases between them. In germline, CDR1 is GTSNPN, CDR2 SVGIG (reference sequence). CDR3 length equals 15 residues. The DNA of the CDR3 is TGTGCCTGGAGTGTATTTCCAGCAACTAATGAAAAACTGTTTTTT. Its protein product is CAWSVFPATNEKLFF.

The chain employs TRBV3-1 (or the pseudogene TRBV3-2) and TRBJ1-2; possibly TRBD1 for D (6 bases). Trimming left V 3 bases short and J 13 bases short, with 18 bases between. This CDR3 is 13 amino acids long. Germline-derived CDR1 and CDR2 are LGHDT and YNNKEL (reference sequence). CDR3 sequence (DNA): TGTGCCAGCAGCCACCGGCAGGGGAAGGAGTGCACCTTC. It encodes CASSHRQGKECTF.

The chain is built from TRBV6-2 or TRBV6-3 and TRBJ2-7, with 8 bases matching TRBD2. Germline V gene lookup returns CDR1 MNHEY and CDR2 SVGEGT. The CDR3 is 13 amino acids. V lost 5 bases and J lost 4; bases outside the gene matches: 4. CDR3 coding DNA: TGTGCCAGCAGTCGGGGGGGACCATACGAGCAGTACTTC. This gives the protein CASSRGGPYEQYF.

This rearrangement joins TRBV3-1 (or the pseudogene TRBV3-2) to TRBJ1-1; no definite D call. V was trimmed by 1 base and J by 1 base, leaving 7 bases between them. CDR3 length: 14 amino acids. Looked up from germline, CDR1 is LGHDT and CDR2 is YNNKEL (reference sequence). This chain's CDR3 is CASSQGAPNTEAFF. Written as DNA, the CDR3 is TGTGCCAGCAGCCAAGGGGCCCCGAACACTGAAGCTTTCTTT.

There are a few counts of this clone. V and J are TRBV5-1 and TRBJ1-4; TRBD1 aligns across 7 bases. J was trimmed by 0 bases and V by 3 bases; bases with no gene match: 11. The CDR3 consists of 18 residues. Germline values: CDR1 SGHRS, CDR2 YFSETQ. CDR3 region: CASSSSPRQGPTNEKLFF. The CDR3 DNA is TGCGCCAGCAGCTCGAGCCCGAGACAGGGACCAACTAATGAAAAACTGTTTTTT.

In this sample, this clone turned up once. CDR3 nucleotide sequence: TGTGCCAGCAGCAAAATGAGCTGGGGTGGGGACAGGGGGTTCGATACGCAGTATTTT. It yields the protein CASSKMSWGGDRGFDTQYF. V is TRBV7-9 and J is TRBJ2-3; TRBD1 agrees at 11 bases. The germline V gene has CDR1 SEHNR and CDR2 FQNEAQ (reference sequence). Germline trimming cut 5 bases from V and 6 bases from J; bases unmatched to any gene: 19. The CDR3 consists of 19 residues.

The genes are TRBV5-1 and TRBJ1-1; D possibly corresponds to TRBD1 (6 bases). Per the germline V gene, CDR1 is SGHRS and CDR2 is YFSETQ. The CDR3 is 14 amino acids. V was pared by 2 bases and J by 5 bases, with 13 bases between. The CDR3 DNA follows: TGCGCCAGCAGCTTCAGGGGCGAAGTAACTGAAGCTTTCTTT. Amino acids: CASSFRGEVTEAFF.

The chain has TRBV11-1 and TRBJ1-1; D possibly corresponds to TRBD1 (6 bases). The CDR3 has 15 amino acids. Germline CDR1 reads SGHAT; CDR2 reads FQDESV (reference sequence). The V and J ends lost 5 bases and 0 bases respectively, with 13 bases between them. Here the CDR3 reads CASSADRLMNTEAFF. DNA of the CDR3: TGTGCCAGCAGCGCGGACAGACTCATGAACACTGAAGCTTTCTTT.

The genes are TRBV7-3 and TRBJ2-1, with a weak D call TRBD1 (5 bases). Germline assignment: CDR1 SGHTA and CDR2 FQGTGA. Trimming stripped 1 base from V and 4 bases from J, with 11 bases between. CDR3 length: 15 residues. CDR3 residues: CASSLIGAAYNEQFF. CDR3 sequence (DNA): TGTGCCAGCAGCTTAATAGGGGCGGCTTACAATGAGCAGTTCTTC.

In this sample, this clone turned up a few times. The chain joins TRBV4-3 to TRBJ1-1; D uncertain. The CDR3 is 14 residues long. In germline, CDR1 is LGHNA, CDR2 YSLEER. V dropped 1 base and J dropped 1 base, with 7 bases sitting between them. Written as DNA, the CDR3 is TGCGCCAGCAGCCAAGGGAGGCCGAACACTGAAGCTTTCTTT. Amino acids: CASSQGRPNTEAFF.

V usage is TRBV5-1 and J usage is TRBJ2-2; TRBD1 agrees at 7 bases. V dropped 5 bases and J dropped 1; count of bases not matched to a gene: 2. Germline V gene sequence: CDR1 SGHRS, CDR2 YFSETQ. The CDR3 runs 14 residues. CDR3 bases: TGCGCCAGCAGGGGACAGTTGAACACCGGGGAGCTGTTTTTT. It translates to CASRGQLNTGELFF. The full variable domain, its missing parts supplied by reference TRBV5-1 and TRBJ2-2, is KAGVTQTPRYLIKTRGQQVTLSCSPISGHRSVSWYQQTPGQGLQFLFEYFSETQRNKGNFPGRFSGRQFSNSRSEMNVSTLELGDSALYLCASRGQLNTGELFFGEGSRLTVL.

The CDR3 sequence: CASSQSSEETQYF. The CDR3 DNA reads as TGCGCCAGCAGTCAGTCTAGCGAAGAGACCCAGTACTTC. This chain connects TRBV23-1 to TRBJ2-5; possible D gene TRBD2, 6 bases. TRBV23-1 is labeled an ORF, and its function is uncertain. V was cut by 3 bases and J by 3 bases, with 8 bases left in between. CDR3 length: 13 residues.

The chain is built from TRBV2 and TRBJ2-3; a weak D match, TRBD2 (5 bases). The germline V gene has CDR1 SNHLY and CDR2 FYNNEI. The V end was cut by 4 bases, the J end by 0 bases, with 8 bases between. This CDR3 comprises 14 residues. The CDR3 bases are TGTGCCAGCAGTGTGGACTTCAGCACAGATACGCAGTATTTT. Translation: CASSVDFSTDTQYF. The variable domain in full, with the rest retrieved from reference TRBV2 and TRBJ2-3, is EPEVTQTPSHQVTQMGQEVILRCVPISNHLYFYWYRQILGQKVEFLVSFYNNEISEKSEIFDDQFSVERPDGSNFTLKIRSTKLEDSAMYFCASSVDFSTDTQYFGPGTRLTVL.

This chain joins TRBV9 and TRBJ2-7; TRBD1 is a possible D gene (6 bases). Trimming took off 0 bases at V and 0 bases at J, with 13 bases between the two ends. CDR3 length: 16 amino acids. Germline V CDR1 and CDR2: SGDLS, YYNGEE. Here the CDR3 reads CASSVDSGTLSYEQYF. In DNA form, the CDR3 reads TGTGCCAGCAGCGTAGATTCCGGGACACTCTCCTACGAGCAGTACTTC.

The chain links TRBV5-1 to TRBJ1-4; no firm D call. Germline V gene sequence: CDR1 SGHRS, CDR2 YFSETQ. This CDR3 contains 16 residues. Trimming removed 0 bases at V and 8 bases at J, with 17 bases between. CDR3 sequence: CASSLEGRPPGEKLFF. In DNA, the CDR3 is TGCGCCAGCAGCTTGGAGGGTCGCCCTCCGGGGGAAAAACTGTTTTTT.

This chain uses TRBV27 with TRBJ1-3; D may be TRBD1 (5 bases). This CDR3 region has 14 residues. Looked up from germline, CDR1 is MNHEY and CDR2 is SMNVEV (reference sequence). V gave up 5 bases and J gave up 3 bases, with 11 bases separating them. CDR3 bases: TGTGCCAGCAGTCCCAGGGTGGGTGGAAACACCATATATTTT. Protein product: CASSPRVGGNTIYF.

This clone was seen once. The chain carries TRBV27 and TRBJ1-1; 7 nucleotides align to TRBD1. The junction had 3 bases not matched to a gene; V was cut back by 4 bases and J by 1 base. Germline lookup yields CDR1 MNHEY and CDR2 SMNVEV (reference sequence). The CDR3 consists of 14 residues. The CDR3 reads CASSSRTGNTEAFF. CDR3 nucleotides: TGTGCCAGCAGTTCGCGGACAGGGAACACTGAAGCTTTCTTT.

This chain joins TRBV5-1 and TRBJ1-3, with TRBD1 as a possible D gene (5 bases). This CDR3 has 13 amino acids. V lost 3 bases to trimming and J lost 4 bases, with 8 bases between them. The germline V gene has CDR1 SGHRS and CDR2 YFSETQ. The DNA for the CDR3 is TGCGCCAGCAGCTCGGGGGAGGGAAACACCATATATTTT. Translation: CASSSGEGNTIYF.

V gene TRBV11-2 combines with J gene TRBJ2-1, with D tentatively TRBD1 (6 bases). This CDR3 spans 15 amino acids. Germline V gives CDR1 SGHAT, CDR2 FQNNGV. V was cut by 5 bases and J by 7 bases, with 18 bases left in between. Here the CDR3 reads CASSTSGRGKNEQFF. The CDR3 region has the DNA TGTGCCAGCAGCACGTCGGGCAGGGGAAAGAATGAGCAGTTCTTC.

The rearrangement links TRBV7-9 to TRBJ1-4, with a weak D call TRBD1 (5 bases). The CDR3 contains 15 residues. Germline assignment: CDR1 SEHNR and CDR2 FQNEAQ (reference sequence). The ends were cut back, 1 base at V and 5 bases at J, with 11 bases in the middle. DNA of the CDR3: TGTGCCAGCAGCTTAGGACAGAGCATAAATGAAAAACTGTTTTTT. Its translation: CASSLGQSINEKLFF. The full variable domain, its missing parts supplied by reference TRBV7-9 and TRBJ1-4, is DTGVSQNPRHKITKRGQNVTFRCDPISEHNRLYWYRQTLGQGPEFLTYFQNEAQLEKSRLLSDRFSAERPKGSFSTLEIQRTEQGDSAMYLCASSLGQSINEKLFFGSGTQLSVL.

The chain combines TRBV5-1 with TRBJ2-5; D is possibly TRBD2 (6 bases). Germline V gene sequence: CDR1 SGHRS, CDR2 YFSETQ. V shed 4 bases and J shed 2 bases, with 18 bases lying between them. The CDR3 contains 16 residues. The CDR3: CASSPAGVGGQETQYF. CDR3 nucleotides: TGCGCCAGCAGCCCGGCCGGGGTTGGAGGGCAAGAGACCCAGTACTTC.

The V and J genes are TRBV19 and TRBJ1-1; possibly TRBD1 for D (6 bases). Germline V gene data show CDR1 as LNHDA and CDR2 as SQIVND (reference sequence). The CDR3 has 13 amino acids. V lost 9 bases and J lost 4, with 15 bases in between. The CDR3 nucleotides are TGTGCCAGCAGAATTGTAGGGGGCACTGAAGCTTTCTTT. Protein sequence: CASRIVGGTEAFF.

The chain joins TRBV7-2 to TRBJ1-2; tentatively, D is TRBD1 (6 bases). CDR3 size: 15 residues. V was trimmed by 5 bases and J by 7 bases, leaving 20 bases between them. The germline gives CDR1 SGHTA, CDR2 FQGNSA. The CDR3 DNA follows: TGTGCCAGCAGCACCCCGTCCAGGGGCTCAGGTGGCTACACCTTC. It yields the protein CASSTPSRGSGGYTF.

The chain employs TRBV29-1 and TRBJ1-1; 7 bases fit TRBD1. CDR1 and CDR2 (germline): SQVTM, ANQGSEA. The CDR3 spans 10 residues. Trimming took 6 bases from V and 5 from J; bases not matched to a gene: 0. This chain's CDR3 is CSVTGTEAFF. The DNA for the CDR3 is TGCAGCGTGACAGGGACTGAAGCTTTCTTT.